These T cell receptor beta chains were read from a single sample in a study of blood T cell repertoires in COVID-19. Sequencing was performed with immunoSEQ multiplex PCR; in TCRdb, only in-frame clones are kept and a portion is missing. The table records approximately 24,000 clones, approximately 77% of them present only once. Sequencing was done on a sample of peripheral blood. The receptors originated from a human donor in a cohort sampled during active COVID-19. The CDR3 runs from the conserved cysteine through the conserved F or W. The D gene is left open where the match is weak. Not every row has a clone size; where given, it reads once, few, many or a size class.

D gene,V gene,clone size,CDR3 length,J gene,CDR3 protein,CDR3 DNA
-,TRBV24-1,-,12,TRBJ1-2,CATSDFSGGYTF,TGTGCCACCAGTGATTTTAGCGGGGGCTACACCTTC
-,TRBV7-9,-,15,TRBJ2-3,CASSLAVASTDTQYF,TGTGCCAGCAGCTTAGCTGTGGCTAGCACAGATACGCAGTATTTT
TRBD1,TRBV15,-,15,TRBJ1-2,CATSGEDRGIYGYTF,TGTGCCACCAGCGGGGAGGACAGGGGGATCTATGGCTACACCTTC
-,TRBV5-5,-,15,TRBJ1-2,CASSLAGGGNYGYTF,TGTGCCAGCAGCTTGGCGGGAGGTGGGAACTATGGCTACACCTTC
-,TRBV12-3/TRBV12-4,-,13,TRBJ2-6,CASRTAGANVLTF,TGTGCCAGCAGAACAGCTGGGGCCAACGTCCTGACTTTC
TRBD1,TRBV6-5,few,16,TRBJ2-7,CASSYQSTGGSYEQYF,TGTGCCAGCAGTTACCAGAGTACAGGGGGCTCTTACGAGCAGTACTTC
-,TRBV28,-,14,TRBJ2-2,CASSLSRNTGELFF,TGTGCCAGCAGTTTAAGCCGAAACACCGGGGAGCTGTTTTTT
-,TRBV29-1,-,13,TRBJ2-7,CSVVVRGTHEQYF,TGCAGCGTTGTAGTCCGAGGTACCCACGAGCAGTACTTC
-,TRBV20-1,-,13,TRBJ1-4,CSASRTANEKLFF,TGCAGTGCTAGTAGGACAGCTAATGAAAAACTGTTTTTT
-,TRBV5-5,-,13,TRBJ1-3,CASSLEGGNTIYF,TGTGCCAGCAGCTTGGAGGGGGGAAACACCATATATTTT
-,TRBV7-2,-,16,TRBJ2-3,CASRDKGNLGTDTQYF,TGTGCCAGCAGGGACAAGGGTAACCTCGGCACAGATACGCAGTATTTT
-,TRBV5-1,-,15,TRBJ2-3,CASSFSLATTDTQYF,TGCGCCAGCAGCTTTTCTTTGGCGACAACAGATACGCAGTATTTT
-,TRBV18,few,15,TRBJ2-7,CASSPRGRDNYEQYF,TGTGCCAGCTCACCACGAGGCAGGGACAACTACGAGCAGTACTTC
TRBD2,TRBV19,-,15,TRBJ2-5,CASSVSGGTAETQYF,TGTGCCAGTAGTGTTAGCGGGGGGACGGCGGAGACCCAGTACTTC
-,TRBV6-4,-,16,TRBJ1-2,CASSEYPPTGDYGYTF,TGTGCCAGCAGTGAATACCCCCCGACGGGGGACTATGGCTACACCTTC
TRBD2,TRBV4-3,-,19,TRBJ2-3,CASSQAPPSGAASTDTQYF,TGCGCCAGCAGCCAAGCCCCGCCTAGCGGGGCCGCTAGCACAGATACGCAGTATTTT
TRBD1,TRBV6-5,-,16,TRBJ1-1,CASSYSRGQGRTEAFF,TGTGCCAGCAGTTACTCGAGGGGACAGGGACGGACTGAAGCTTTCTTT
TRBD1,TRBV28,-,20,TRBJ1-5,CASSLLRQGVIRYSNQPQHF,TGTGCCAGCAGTTTACTAAGACAGGGAGTAATCCGGTATAGCAATCAGCCCCAGCATTTT
TRBD2,TRBV28,once,16,TRBJ2-7,CASSLRLSGLMYEQYF,TGTGCCAGCAGTTTACGGCTCTCGGGACTAATGTACGAGCAGTACTTC
TRBD1,TRBV6-5,-,14,TRBJ2-3,CASRGTGGKDTQYF,TGTGCCAGCAGGGGGACAGGGGGTAAGGATACGCAGTATTTT
-,TRBV21-1,-,17,TRBJ2-6,CASSKRVGESGANVLTF,TGTGCCAGCAGCAAAAGGGTCGGGGAATCTGGGGCCAACGTCCTGACTTTC
-,TRBV7-6,-,16,TRBJ2-5,CASSLSSWEYQETQYF,TGTGCCAGCAGCTTATCCTCGTGGGAGTACCAAGAGACCCAGTACTTC
TRBD1,TRBV24-1,-,13,TRBJ1-1,CATSNKDRDEAFF,TGTGCCACCAGTAACAAAGACAGGGATGAAGCTTTCTTT
TRBD2,TRBV27,-,19,TRBJ2-2,CASSLSSLGGYANTGELFF,TGTGCCAGCAGTTTATCCTCGCTGGGGGGGTACGCGAACACCGGGGAGCTGTTTTTT
-,TRBV7-2,once,15,TRBJ2-1,CASSLAGGPSNEQFF,TGTGCCAGCAGCTTAGCGGGGGGGCCCTCCAATGAGCAGTTCTTC
TRBD1,TRBV3-1/TRBV3-2,-,14,TRBJ1-1,CASKGGRANTEAFF,TGTGCCAGCAAAGGGGGCAGGGCGAACACTGAAGCTTTCTTT
-,TRBV27,-,14,TRBJ1-6,CASQRQEYNSPLHF,TGTGCCAGCCAGCGACAGGAGTATAATTCACCCCTCCACTTT
-,TRBV3-1/TRBV3-2,few,16,TRBJ2-3,CASSQDSGVPLGTQYF,TGTGCCAGCAGCCAAGATTCGGGGGTGCCCCTTGGTACGCAGTATTTT
-,TRBV7-6,-,15,TRBJ2-2,CASSYAGFSTGELFF,TGTGCCAGCAGCTACGCGGGGTTCTCAACCGGGGAGCTGTTTTTT
TRBD1,TRBV25-1,-,17,TRBJ2-1,CASRAGIGQGAYNEQFF,TGTGCCAGCAGAGCAGGGATTGGACAGGGTGCCTACAATGAGCAGTTCTTC
-,TRBV5-6,once,14,TRBJ1-2,CASRVWAAVQGYTF,TGTGCCAGCAGGGTTTGGGCAGCGGTCCAGGGCTACACCTTC
TRBD2,TRBV11-3,-,16,TRBJ2-3,CASSFRTSGTADTQYF,TGTGCCAGCAGTTTCCGGACTAGCGGGACTGCAGATACGCAGTATTTT
-,TRBV27,-,15,TRBJ1-5,CASSAEWGRVQPQHF,TGTGCCAGCAGCGCGGAGTGGGGGCGCGTACAGCCCCAGCATTTT
TRBD1,TRBV29-1,-,14,TRBJ1-5,CSVRTGKLDQPQHF,TGCAGCGTTAGGACAGGGAAACTGGATCAGCCCCAGCATTTT
TRBD2,TRBV27,-,16,TRBJ2-2,CASSTGLAGDTGELFF,TGTGCCAGCAGTACAGGACTAGCGGGGGACACCGGGGAGCTGTTTTTT
TRBD1,TRBV30,-,18,TRBJ1-5,CAWSDPRQGLSGNQPQHF,TGTGCCTGGAGTGATCCCAGACAGGGATTATCGGGCAATCAGCCCCAGCATTTT
-,TRBV11-2,-,14,TRBJ2-4,CASSSRLAKNIQYF,TGTGCCAGCAGCTCCCGACTAGCCAAAAACATTCAGTACTTC
-,TRBV11-2,-,13,TRBJ1-6,CASSLGDIAPLHF,TGTGCCAGCAGCTTAGGCGATATTGCACCCCTCCACTTT
TRBD2,TRBV20-1,once,14,TRBJ2-1,CSASHSGGAVEQFF,TGCAGTGCTAGTCACAGCGGGGGGGCGGTTGAGCAGTTCTTC
TRBD2,TRBV7-2,-,16,TRBJ2-7,CASSLTPGGLAYEQYF,TGTGCCAGCAGCTTAACCCCCGGCGGACTAGCCTACGAGCAGTACTTC
TRBD1,TRBV3-1/TRBV3-2,-,15,TRBJ2-3,CASSQQQGAQDTQYF,TGTGCCAGCAGCCAGCAACAGGGGGCGCAAGATACGCAGTATTTT
-,TRBV2,-,14,TRBJ1-1,CASGGIRANTEAFF,TGTGCCAGCGGCGGGATCAGAGCGAACACTGAAGCTTTCTTT
-,TRBV7-9,few,14,TRBJ2-6,CASRPGVGANVLTF,TGTGCCAGCAGACCAGGGGTTGGGGCCAACGTCCTGACTTTC
-,TRBV13,-,15,TRBJ2-3,CASSLPYSSTDTQYF,TGTGCCAGCAGCTTGCCGTACTCTAGCACAGATACGCAGTATTTT
TRBD2,TRBV11-2,few,16,TRBJ2-7,CASGTGGAQSSYEQYF,TGTGCCAGCGGCACGGGAGGGGCCCAAAGCTCCTACGAGCAGTACTTC
-,TRBV7-8,-,15,TRBJ2-5,CASSLAPRRSSHGYF,TGTGCCAGCAGCTTAGCACCGCGACGGAGCTCTCATGGGTACTTC
-,TRBV2,-,11,TRBJ2-7,CASEGNIEQYF,TGTGCCAGCGAGGGCAATATCGAGCAGTACTTC
TRBD1,TRBV27,-,16,TRBJ1-5,CASSLTGAARNQPQHF,TGTGCCAGCAGTTTAACAGGGGCGGCGCGAAATCAGCCCCAGCATTTT
TRBD1,TRBV6-4,-,13,TRBJ1-1,CASSTKQGTEAFF,TGTGCCAGCAGTACAAAACAGGGGACTGAAGCTTTCTTT
TRBD1,TRBV28,few,15,TRBJ1-5,CASSLGYRGDQPQHF,TGTGCCAGCAGTTTAGGGTACAGGGGGGATCAGCCCCAGCATTTT
TRBD1,TRBV19,-,16,TRBJ1-4,CASSAGQGSTNEKLFF,TGTGCCAGTAGTGCGGGACAGGGATCAACTAATGAAAAACTGTTTTTT
-,TRBV7-2,-,11,TRBJ2-3,CASSLGLEPYF,TGTGCCAGCAGCTTAGGCCTGGAGCCGTATTTT
TRBD1,TRBV7-7,few,13,TRBJ2-1,CASSRDSYNEQFF,TGTGCCAGCAGCCGGGACAGTTACAATGAGCAGTTCTTC
TRBD1,TRBV15,-,17,TRBJ1-1,CATSRRWQGGGNTEAFF,TGTGCCACCAGCAGACGGTGGCAGGGGGGCGGGAACACTGAAGCTTTCTTT
TRBD1,TRBV27,-,20,TRBJ2-2,CASSSLKTGVVNRFTGELFF,TGTGCCAGCAGTTCCCTCAAGACAGGGGTCGTCAATAGATTCACCGGGGAGCTGTTTTTT
-,TRBV4-1,-,16,TRBJ1-5,CASSQGGAGREQPQHF,TGCGCCAGCAGCCAAGGGGGTGCGGGGAGAGAGCAGCCCCAGCATTTT
TRBD1,TRBV28,-,17,TRBJ1-2,CASSPGQGKSANYGYTF,TGTGCCAGCAGTCCCGGACAGGGGAAGAGCGCTAACTATGGCTACACCTTC
TRBD1,TRBV27,once,15,TRBJ2-5,CASSYRTGGAETQYF,TGTGCCAGCAGTTATAGGACAGGGGGCGCGGAGACCCAGTACTTC